The sequence of this T cell receptor beta chain was determined in a study of blood T cell repertoires in COVID-19. About the study: Both acute and convalescent COVID-19 samples were obtained from the United States, Italy and Spain. PBMCs, B-cell-depleted T cells, or T cells were the source of the cDNA or gDNA that made up the material.

As originally analysed: Amplification of reference gene primers was used by the study to estimate nucleated cell counts. Assay used: immunoSEQ multiplex PCR; TCRdb lists only in-frame clones, some missing. The DNA gave D and trimming, while V, J and clone size come from that table. Of around 250,000 clones in the sample, 80% to 90% are singletons; the top ten hold 5% to 6%. J gave up 6 bases and V 12 bases, and 10 bases lay outside the gene matches. Looked up from germline, CDR1 is KGHDR and CDR2 is SFDVKD. This CDR3 is built from 13 residues. The material sequenced was peripheral blood. The clonotype comes from a man older than 75 with acute or convalescent COVID-19. The chain is built from TRBV24-1 and TRBJ2-3, with 8 bases lining up with TRBD2. CDR3 nucleotide sequence: TGTGCCCTGATCGGGGGGGGGAACGATACGCAGTATTTT. As protein: CALIGGGNDTQYF.